This passage covers 17 T cell receptor beta chains from one sample sequenced in a study of yellow fever vaccine responses in identical twins. TCRdb recomputed calls from the RT-PCR reads with MiXCR, one row per CDR3 protein. The sample yields about 1,600 distinct CDR3 sequences, around 90% seen once. Sequences were derived from T cells from blood (PBMCs), unsorted or a sorted subset (not recorded which), sampled before or after yellow fever vaccination (not recorded which). These receptors were taken from a woman aged 18-30 years who received the yellow fever vaccine.

V and J are TRBV10-3 and TRBJ2-1; 10 nucleotides match TRBD2. CDR1 and CDR2 (germline): ENHRY, SYGVKD. J gave up 8 bases and V 4 bases, and 17 bases lay outside the gene matches. This CDR3 is built from 18 residues. The CDR3 nucleotides are TGTGCCATCAGTGCCCGCCAAACTAGCGGGGAGGGGTACGATGAGCAGTTCTTC. Protein product: CAISARQTSGEGYDEQFF.

This clonotype turned up a few times. This chain uses TRBV2 with TRBJ2-3; no definite D call. V lost 3 bases and J lost 1, with 5 bases in between. This CDR3 has 13 residues. CDR1 SNHLY and CDR2 FYNNEI come from the germline V gene. The CDR3 DNA reads as TGTGCCAGCAGTGACGCAGGCACAGATACGCAGTATTTT. Encoded protein: CASSDAGTDTQYF.

The chain carries TRBV11-1 and TRBJ2-3; either TRBD1 or TRBD2 may supply D (5 bases each). CDR1 and CDR2 from the germline V gene are SGHAT and FQDESV (reference sequence). Trimming took off 5 bases at V and 2 bases at J, with 14 bases between the two ends. This CDR3 region has 15 residues. The CDR3 region is CASSPNRRYTDTQYF. In nucleotides, the CDR3 is TGTGCCAGCAGCCCAAACAGGAGGTACACAGATACGCAGTATTTT. Full variable domain (outside the CDR3, taken from reference TRBV11-1 and TRBJ2-3): EAEVAQSPRYKITEKSQAVAFWCDPISGHATLYWYRQILGQGPELLVQFQDESVVDDSQLPKDRFSAERLKGVDSTLKIQPAELGDSAMYLCASSPNRRYTDTQYFGPGTRLTVL.

This clonotype was detected only once. This chain joins TRBV15 and TRBJ2-2, with 7 bases identical to TRBD1. The germline gives CDR1 LNHNV, CDR2 YYDKDF (reference sequence). The V segment lost 4 bases and the J segment 5 bases; nucleotides outside the gene matches: 10. The CDR3 totals 16 residues. The CDR3 region is CATSTRNLQGTGELFF. CDR3 in DNA: TGTGCCACCAGCACAAGAAACCTACAGGGGACCGGGGAGCTGTTTTTT.

The chain couples TRBV11-3 to TRBJ1-1; 8 bases are shared with TRBD1. CDR1 is SGHNT and CDR2 is YENEEA in the germline V gene. CDR3 length: 15 amino acids. Trimming at V came to 5 bases and at J to 0 bases, leaving 5 bases not matched to a gene. The CDR3 nucleotides read TGTGCCAGCAGCCTTCGGACAGGGATGAACACTGAAGCTTTCTTT. Translating it yields CASSLRTGMNTEAFF.

The rearrangement links TRBV20-1 to TRBJ2-3; no definite D call. CDR3 size: 12 residues. Trimming removed 5 bases from V and 0 bases from J, with 6 bases in between. Per germline, CDR1 DFQATT and CDR2 SNEGSKA (reference sequence). The CDR3 loop reads CSAPPSTDTQYF. For the CDR3, the DNA is TGCAGTGCTCCCCCGAGCACAGATACGCAGTATTTT.

Only one count was recorded for this clonotype. This chain connects TRBV4-1 to TRBJ2-5; D is possibly TRBD1 or TRBD2 (5 bases each). Germline V gene data show CDR1 as MGHRA and CDR2 as YSYEKL. The length of the CDR3 is 13 residues. V lost 2 bases and J lost 3, with 7 bases in between. The CDR3 nucleotides are TGCGCCAGCAGCCAATGGGGGAAAGAGACCCAGTACTTC. Encoded protein: CASSQWGKETQYF.

V usage is TRBV2 and J usage is TRBJ2-5; 8 bases are shared with TRBD2. Germline CDR1 reads SNHLY; CDR2 reads FYNNEI. The J segment lost 5 bases and the V segment lost 4 bases, leaving 3 bases of the junction unmatched. The CDR3 contains 13 residues. CDR3 protein: CASSGTSLETQYF. CDR3 sequence (DNA): TGTGCCAGCAGTGGGACTAGCCTTGAGACCCAGTACTTC.

The V call is TRBV4-1, the J call TRBJ2-7, with TRBD1 as a possible D gene (5 bases). Germline CDR1 is MGHRA and CDR2 is YSYEKL. The CDR3 totals 14 residues. Deletions cut 0 bases from V and 4 bases from J, with 10 bases between. CDR3 amino acids: CASSQEVPGYEQYF. The CDR3 DNA sequence: TGCGCCAGCAGCCAAGAAGTACCAGGGTACGAGCAGTACTTC.

This chain links TRBV15 with TRBJ2-3; D remains ambiguous. The germline V and J ends were trimmed by 0 bases and 2 bases, with 6 bases remaining between them. In germline, CDR1 is LNHNV, CDR2 YYDKDF (reference sequence). The CDR3 contains 14 residues. CDR3 DNA sequence: TGTGCCACCAGCAGAGATCCCGCCACAGATACGCAGTATTTT. This codes for CATSRDPATDTQYF. Filled out from reference TRBV15 and TRBJ2-3, the complete variable domain reads DAMVIQNPRYQVTQFGKPVTLSCSQTLNHNVMYWYQQKSSQAPKLLFHYYDKDFNNEADTPDNFQSRRPNTSFCFLDIRSPGLGDTAMYLCATSRDPATDTQYFGPGTRLTVL.

The V gene is TRBV4-2, the J gene TRBJ2-7; no reliable D call. Germline CDR1 LGHNA, CDR2 YNFKEQ. Trimming cost V 4 bases and J 6 bases, with 16 bases left between them. The CDR3 length is 14 residues. The CDR3 spells CASSLQPQLREQYF. CDR3 nucleotide sequence: TGTGCCAGCAGCCTACAACCCCAACTCCGCGAGCAGTACTTC.

The chain carries TRBV7-9 and TRBJ2-1; the D call may be TRBD1 or TRBD2 (5 bases each). V lost 3 bases and J lost 9, with 6 bases in between. Germline V gene lookup returns CDR1 SEHNR and CDR2 FQNEAQ (reference sequence). This CDR3 comprises 11 residues. DNA for the CDR3: TGTGCCAGCAGCTTGGGACCTGAGCAGTTCTTC. Residues: CASSLGPEQFF.

On this clonotype: One end of the junction varies from germline; a read error may be responsible. V and J are TRBV6-1 and TRBJ2-7; 7 bases are shared with TRBD2. The CDR3 extends over 12 amino acids. The germline gives CDR1 MNHNS, CDR2 SASEGT. The CDR3 reads CATGRESYEQYF. DNA for the CDR3: TGCGCCACGGGGCGGGAGTCCTACGAGCAGTACTTC.

This clonotype was observed a few times. The chain recombines TRBV10-1 with TRBJ1-5; 8 bases fit TRBD1. This CDR3 spans 13 amino acids. Germline V gene data show CDR1 as WNHNN and CDR2 as SYGVQD (reference sequence). The V and J ends lost 6 bases and 6 bases, in that order; junction bases with no gene match: 4. CDR3 in DNA: TGCGCCAGCAGCGACAGGGGTAGTCAGCCCCAGCATTTT. This translates into CASSDRGSQPQHF.

The chain couples TRBV6-5 to TRBJ2-7, with TRBD1 matching over 9 bases. CDR3 length: 16 amino acids. The germline gives CDR1 MNHEY, CDR2 SVGAGI. Trimming at V came to 2 bases and at J to 0 bases, leaving 5 bases not matched to a gene. The CDR3 region has the DNA TGTGCCAGCAGTTACCCGAGACAGGGGGGCTCCTACGAGCAGTACTTC. Translating gives CASSYPRQGGSYEQYF.

The genes are TRBV7-9 and TRBJ1-2, with D unresolved. CDR3 length equals 14 residues. Germline assignment: CDR1 SEHNR and CDR2 FQNEAQ (reference sequence). Trimming pared 5 bases from V and 4 bases from J, leaving 14 bases between. CDR3 in DNA: TGTGCCAGCAGCCCCCCCGGTACGGCCTATGGCTACACCTTC. It encodes CASSPPGTAYGYTF.

The chain is built from TRBV6-4 and TRBJ2-7; D unresolved. The length of the CDR3 is 13 residues. Germline-derived CDR1 and CDR2 are MRHNA and SNTAGT. V was shortened by 2 bases and J by 5 bases, with 10 bases between the two germline ends. The CDR3 bases are TGTGCCAGCAGTGACGATAGCTTCGACGAGCAGTACTTC. As protein: CASSDDSFDEQYF.